A selection of T cell receptor beta chains follows, all from one sample in a study of early stage breast cancer tumors. TCRdb's copy holds only in-frame clones and misses some; the assay was immunoSEQ multiplex PCR. There are some 75,000 clones in the sample; around 85% occur only once, and 3.5% lies in the top ten. Sequenced sample: blood. The receptor set was obtained from a person between 55 and 69 years old with breast cancer. CDR3s include the opening cysteine and the closing phenylalanine or tryptophan. Fields, in order: clone size, J gene, V gene, D gene, CDR3 DNA, CDR3 protein. A D gene is named only where the DNA matches it firmly. Clone size is shown for a subset of rows, as once, few, many or a class of expanded clone.

size: once; J: TRBJ1-6; V: TRBV7-9; D: -; DNA: TGTGCCAGCAGCTCCCGGGACCTCTATAATTCACCCCTCCACTTT; CDR3: CASSSRDLYNSPLHF
size: -; J: TRBJ2-1; V: TRBV19; D: TRBD2; DNA: TGTGCCAGTAGTCTTGGACTAGCGGCTTTGGATGAGCAGTTCTTC; CDR3: CASSLGLAALDEQFF
size: -; J: TRBJ2-2; V: TRBV10-1; D: -; DNA: TGCGCCAGCAAACAATTCTCCACCGGGGAGCTGTTTTTT; CDR3: CASKQFSTGELFF
size: once; J: TRBJ2-1; V: TRBV2; D: TRBD2; DNA: TGTGCCAGCAGTGGGGGGCGGGAGGGCAGATCCTACAATGAGCAGTTCTTC; CDR3: CASSGGREGRSYNEQFF
size: once; J: TRBJ2-7; V: TRBV6-6; D: -; DNA: TGTGCCAGCAGTTCCCCCGGCGACTACGAGCAGTACTTC; CDR3: CASSSPGDYEQYF
size: once; J: TRBJ2-1; V: TRBV7-2; D: TRBD2; DNA: TGTGCCAGCAACTGGGGACTAGGACACAATGAGCAGTTCTTC; CDR3: CASNWGLGHNEQFF
size: -; J: TRBJ2-1; V: TRBV9; D: -; DNA: TGTGCCAGCAGCGTAAGGTCCGCGGCAGCTGAGCAGTTCTTC; CDR3: CASSVRSAAAEQFF
size: -; J: TRBJ2-7; V: TRBV4-1; D: -; DNA: TGCGCCAGCAGCCGCCGGGTTAACGATCCCTACGAGCAGTACTTC; CDR3: CASSRRVNDPYEQYF
size: few; J: TRBJ2-3; V: TRBV2; D: TRBD2; DNA: TGTGCCAGCAGTGAAATACTAGCGGGCCTATTGGCAGATACGCAGTATTTT; CDR3: CASSEILAGLLADTQYF
size: once; J: TRBJ2-3; V: TRBV2; D: TRBD2; DNA: TGTGCCAGCAGTGAGACTAGCGGGCTCACAGATACGCAGTATTTT; CDR3: CASSETSGLTDTQYF
size: few; J: TRBJ2-3; V: TRBV5-1; D: TRBD1; DNA: TGCGCCAGCAGCCGGACCGGGACAGGGAGATCAGATACGCAGTATTTT; CDR3: CASSRTGTGRSDTQYF
size: -; J: TRBJ2-6; V: TRBV30; D: -; DNA: TGTGCCTGGAGTGTAGGGGGCTCTGGGGCCAACGTCCTGACTTTC; CDR3: CAWSVGGSGANVLTF
size: -; J: TRBJ1-5; V: TRBV5-1; D: -; DNA: TGCGCCAGCAGCACCCGGACAGATCCATGGAGGGCCGCGGTAAATCAGCCCCAGCATTTT; CDR3: CASSTRTDPWRAAVNQPQHF
size: -; J: TRBJ2-3; V: TRBV13; D: -; DNA: TGTGCCAGCAGCTTGTTGGTCACAGATACGCAGTATTTT; CDR3: CASSLLVTDTQYF
size: -; J: TRBJ1-1; V: TRBV28; D: -; DNA: TGTGCCAGCAGTCCCAAGGGTCGGGACACTGAAGCTTTCTTT; CDR3: CASSPKGRDTEAFF
size: -; J: TRBJ2-3; V: TRBV5-1; D: TRBD2; DNA: TGCGCCAGCAGCCCTGGCCGGGGACTAGCAACAGATACGCAGTATTTT; CDR3: CASSPGRGLATDTQYF
size: -; J: TRBJ2-3; V: TRBV7-3; D: -; DNA: TGTGCCAGCAGCTTAATACCCACAGATACGCAGTATTTT; CDR3: CASSLIPTDTQYF
size: few; J: TRBJ2-1; V: TRBV27; D: -; DNA: TGTGCCTCTCGAACAGGAGTAAATGAGCAGTTCTTC; CDR3: CASRTGVNEQFF
size: -; J: TRBJ1-4; V: TRBV10-3; D: -; DNA: TGTGCCATCAGGGACGGGGGGATGGGCGAAAAACTGTTTTTT; CDR3: CAIRDGGMGEKLFF
size: once; J: TRBJ1-6; V: TRBV30; D: -; DNA: TGTGCCTGGAGTGGGGGACGGGGGAGCTCCTATAATTCACCCCTCCACTTT; CDR3: CAWSGGRGSSYNSPLHF
size: few; J: TRBJ1-1; V: TRBV4-1; D: -; DNA: TGCGCCAGCAGCCTCAGCAGGGGTGCTGAAGCTTTCTTT; CDR3: CASSLSRGAEAFF
size: -; J: TRBJ1-5; V: TRBV6-1; D: -; DNA: TGTGCCAGCAGGGTAGACTGGGGTAGGTATCAGCCCCAGCATTTT; CDR3: CASRVDWGRYQPQHF
size: -; J: TRBJ2-1; V: TRBV6-6; D: TRBD1; DNA: TGTGCCAGCAGCCCAGGACAGGCCGCCCTCAATGAGCAGTTCTTC; CDR3: CASSPGQAALNEQFF
size: -; J: TRBJ1-2; V: TRBV7-8; D: -; DNA: TGTGCCAGCAGCTTAAGGCAGGTTGGGGGCTATGGCTACACCTTC; CDR3: CASSLRQVGGYGYTF
size: -; J: TRBJ2-5; V: TRBV7-9; D: -; DNA: TGTGCCAGCAGCTTTCAGGGCGGCGAGACCCAGTACTTC; CDR3: CASSFQGGETQYF
size: -; J: TRBJ2-6; V: TRBV5-6; D: -; DNA: TGTGCCAGCAGCTTGGTAGGTCCTGGGGCCAACGTCCTGACTTTC; CDR3: CASSLVGPGANVLTF
size: -; J: TRBJ1-1; V: TRBV6-1; D: -; DNA: TGTGCCAGCAGTGCCAGGACAGATGAAGCTTTCTTT; CDR3: CASSARTDEAFF
size: once; J: TRBJ1-2; V: TRBV6-6; D: TRBD1; DNA: TGTGCCAGCAGTTCCCAGGATCCGGGACAGGGGGATGGCTACACCTTC; CDR3: CASSSQDPGQGDGYTF
size: -; J: TRBJ2-7; V: TRBV11-2; D: TRBD2; DNA: TGTGCCAGCAGCTCCTGGAGGGCTAGCGGGAGGCTTTACGAGCAGTACTTC; CDR3: CASSSWRASGRLYEQYF
size: -; J: TRBJ1-2; V: TRBV5-1; D: -; DNA: TGCGCCAGCAGTGGGGCAGGGAGAGTCAACTATGGCTACACCTTC; CDR3: CASSGAGRVNYGYTF